This TCR beta chain was identified during a study of blood T cell repertoires in COVID-19. The junction had 6 bases not matched to a gene; V was cut back by 3 bases and J by 3 bases. CDR1 SGHDN and CDR2 FVKESK come from the germline V gene. This CDR3 comprises 15 residues. The assay was immunoSEQ multiplex PCR, and TCRdb's table has in-frame clones only and misses some. The data contain approximately 280,000 clones, around 90% of them singletons. The chain is built from TRBV14 and TRBJ2-5; 8 bases are a match to TRBD2. The sequenced material came from peripheral blood. The source is a man younger than 35 with active or convalescent COVID-19. The CDR3 DNA is TGTGCCAGCAGCCACTTTAGCGGGGAGAAAGAGACCCAGTACTTC. It codes for CASSHFSGEKETQYF. Full variable domain (missing parts from reference TRBV14 and TRBJ2-5): EAGVTQFPSHSVIEKGQTVTLRCDPISGHDNLYWYRRVMGKEIKFLLHFVKESKQDESGMPNNRFLAERTGGTYSTLKVQPAELEDSGVYFCASSHFSGEKETQYFGPGTRLLVL.